This T cell receptor beta chain is drawn from a study of shared clonotypes between healthy human individuals. The test was conducted at deep level. Assay: immunoSEQ multiplex PCR; the TCRdb copy retains only in-frame clones and omits some. This sample has about 2.2 million clones; about 92% occur once, and the top ten carry under 2%. Per the germline V gene, CDR1 is LNHDA and CDR2 is SQIVND (reference sequence). The CDR3 is 10 residues long. V was pared by 6 bases and J by 11 bases, with 8 bases between. Selected positively for CCR7 and CD45RO-negative, naive CD8 cells excluded terminally differentiated effector memory CD45RA+ cells.

This TCR came from a man aged 18 to 35 in good health. Some clones in this sample may be carry-over from other donors' samples. Material for sequencing was naive CD8+ T cells from PBMCs. The rearrangement uses TRBV19 and TRBJ2-1, with a possible D match to TRBD2 (5 bases). The CDR3 is CASSGVQQFF. The DNA of the CDR3 is TGTGCCAGTAGCGGGGTGCAGCAGTTCTTC.